This is a list of T cell receptor beta chains from one sample in a study of T-cell reconstitution after alpha-beta-depleted transplantation in children. TCRdb redid the calling of the PCR reads with MiXCR, one entry per CDR3 protein. The sample has about 580,000 distinct CDR3 sequences; over 25% are singletons. The sequencing used PBMCs, collected before TCRalphabeta/CD19-depleted stem cell transplant. All receptors come from a boy younger than two with Wiskott-Aldrich syndrome, due to receive a stem cell transplant. Each CDR3 is given with its conserved first and last residue. A D gene is named only where the DNA matches it firmly. Size tells how often a clone was seen (once, few, many) or the class of an expanded clone, and some rows leave it out.

V: TRBV12-3/TRBV12-4
D: TRBD2
size: .
J: TRBJ2-7
DNA: TGTGCCAGCAGTTTGATAACGAAGCGGGAGAGCCACGAGCAGTACTTC
CDR3: CASSLITKRESHEQYF

V: TRBV6-2/TRBV6-3
D: .
size: few
J: TRBJ2-1
DNA: TGTGCCAGCAGTTACTCGATGGGGGGTGAGCAGTTCTTC
CDR3: CASSYSMGGEQFF

V: TRBV5-1
D: .
size: few
J: TRBJ2-4
DNA: TGCGCCAGCAGCTTGGAACAGGTTGGAAACATTCAGTACTTC
CDR3: CASSLEQVGNIQYF

V: TRBV12-3/TRBV12-4
D: TRBD1
size: few
J: TRBJ2-7
DNA: TGTGCCAGCACCCTGACAGGGTACTACGAAGAGCAGTACTTC
CDR3: CASTLTGYYEEQYF

V: TRBV9
D: TRBD1
size: .
J: TRBJ2-7
DNA: TGTGCCAGCAGCGTAGACACAGGGGTAAGCGAGCAGTACTTC
CDR3: CASSVDTGVSEQYF

V: TRBV5-1
D: .
size: .
J: TRBJ2-1
DNA: TGCGCCAGCAGCAACCTACCTAGCGATGAGCAGTTCTTC
CDR3: CASSNLPSDEQFF

V: TRBV5-1
D: .
size: .
J: TRBJ1-2
DNA: TGCGCCAGCAGCTTGTGGAACTTGAAGACTGATGGCTACACCTTC
CDR3: CASSLWNLKTDGYTF

V: TRBV18
D: TRBD2
size: .
J: TRBJ2-1
DNA: TGTGCCAGCTACAAACCGGGGACTAGCGGGAGAAGGCACAATGAGCAGTTCTTC
CDR3: CASYKPGTSGRRHNEQFF

V: TRBV14
D: TRBD2
size: .
J: TRBJ2-1
DNA: TGTGCCAGCAGCCGGCGACTAGCTTACAATGAGCAGTTCTTC
CDR3: CASSRRLAYNEQFF

V: TRBV5-1
D: TRBD2
size: .
J: TRBJ2-7
DNA: TGCGCCAGCAGCCCCGAACGGACTAGCGGGAGACAGTACTTC
CDR3: CASSPERTSGRQYF

V: TRBV11-2
D: .
size: .
J: TRBJ2-4
DNA: TGTGCCAGCAGCATTATCGACGAATCCCAGTACTTC
CDR3: CASSIIDESQYF

V: TRBV5-1
D: .
size: few
J: TRBJ2-7
DNA: TGCGCCACCAGGGCGGATGGGAGCTACGAGCAGTACTTC
CDR3: CATRADGSYEQYF

V: TRBV19
D: TRBD1
size: .
J: TRBJ1-1
DNA: TGTGCCATCCGGGACAGGGGGCGGTCTGAAGCTTTCTTT
CDR3: CAIRDRGRSEAFF

V: TRBV18
D: .
size: .
J: TRBJ2-7
DNA: TGTGCCAGCTCACCACCTTCTAAAACAGGGACGAGGGTTCTCTCCGAGCAGTACTTC
CDR3: CASSPPSKTGTRVLSEQYF

V: TRBV24-1
D: .
size: few
J: TRBJ1-1
DNA: TGTGCCACCAGTGATTTCATGAACACTGAAGCTTTCTTT
CDR3: CATSDFMNTEAFF

V: TRBV13
D: TRBD2
size: few
J: TRBJ2-1
DNA: TGTGCCAGCAGCTTAGGGGGGACTAGCGTCTCCAATGAGCAGTTCTTC
CDR3: CASSLGGTSVSNEQFF

V: TRBV4-2
D: TRBD2
size: .
J: TRBJ2-7
DNA: TGTGCCAGCAGCCAAGGGGCTAGCGGGGCAATCTACGAGCAGTACTTC
CDR3: CASSQGASGAIYEQYF

V: TRBV2
D: .
size: few
J: TRBJ2-1
DNA: TGTGCCAGCAGTGACACGGTGGGTGAGCAGTTCTTC
CDR3: CASSDTVGEQFF

V: TRBV24-1
D: TRBD1
size: many
J: TRBJ2-7
DNA: TGTGCCACCAGTGATCCTAATTATCTCCTCCGGGACAGGGGGCTGGACGAGCAGTACTTC
CDR3: CATSDPNYLLRDRGLDEQYF

V: TRBV4-2
D: TRBD1
size: few
J: TRBJ2-7
DNA: TGTGCCAGCAGCCAAGATGGGACAGGGGACTACGAGCAGTACTTC
CDR3: CASSQDGTGDYEQYF

V: TRBV12-3/TRBV12-4
D: .
size: .
J: TRBJ1-5
DNA: TGTGCCAGCAGCAATCAGGGGTTTGATCAGCCCCAGCATTTT
CDR3: CASSNQGFDQPQHF

V: TRBV27
D: TRBD2
size: .
J: TRBJ2-1
DNA: TGTGCCAGCAGTCGACTAGCGGCTTCTGAGCAGTTCTTC
CDR3: CASSRLAASEQFF

V: TRBV3-1
D: TRBD1
size: .
J: TRBJ2-7
DNA: TGTGCCAGCAGCCAAGTCTACGGGACAGGGGAGGACGAGCAGTACTTC
CDR3: CASSQVYGTGEDEQYF

V: TRBV6-1
D: .
size: .
J: TRBJ1-1
DNA: TGTGCCAGCAGTGTAGTGAACACTGAAGCTTTCTTT
CDR3: CASSVVNTEAFF

V: TRBV5-1
D: TRBD2
size: few
J: TRBJ2-2
DNA: TGCGCCAGCAGGAACGGACTAGCGAACACCGGGGAGCTGTTTTTT
CDR3: CASRNGLANTGELFF

V: TRBV29-1
D: .
size: .
J: TRBJ2-7
DNA: TGCAGCGTTGCCAGACAGGCAGCCTACGAGCAGTACTTC
CDR3: CSVARQAAYEQYF

V: TRBV5-1
D: .
size: .
J: TRBJ1-3
DNA: TGCGCCAGCAGCTCTAACGGTGCCTCTGGAAACACCATATATTTT
CDR3: CASSSNGASGNTIYF

V: TRBV6-6
D: .
size: few
J: TRBJ2-1
DNA: TGTGCCAGCAGTCGCCATACTTACAATGAGCAGTTCTTC
CDR3: CASSRHTYNEQFF